This entry lists 3 T cell receptor beta chains sequenced from one sample in a study of cytomegalovirus exposure and HLA in healthy donors. 60 Vbeta and 13 Jbeta primers were used in PCR. Measured with immunoSEQ multiplex PCR; TCRdb has only the in-frame clones, and not every one. The table records fewer than 200,000 clones, 82% of them present only once. The sample taken for sequencing was PBMCs. These receptors all come from a male donor in good health and CMV-seronegative.

V is TRBV9 and J is TRBJ1-4; D possibly corresponds to TRBD1 (5 bases). Germline V lookup: CDR1 SGDLS, CDR2 YYNGEE. CDR3 length: 15 amino acids. V lost 4 bases, J lost 2 bases, and 12 bases lay in between. CDR3 coding DNA: TGTGCCAGCAGCCCAGGGAGGGCCACTAATGAAAAACTGTTTTTT. It codes for CASSPGRATNEKLFF.

J is TRBJ2-4 and V is TRBV7-3, with a tentative D call TRBD1 (5 bases). The CDR3 is 14 residues long. Germline V gene data show CDR1 as SGHTA and CDR2 as FQGTGA. Trimming left V 1 base short and J 5 bases short, with 9 bases between. As DNA, the CDR3 is TGTGCCAGCAGCTTAAGAGGACAAGAAAACATTCAGTACTTC. It translates to CASSLRGQENIQYF.

The genes are TRBV11-2 and TRBJ1-1; a weak D match, TRBD1 (6 bases). The V gene lost 1 base and the J gene lost 5 bases, with 14 bases spanning the gap. Germline assignment: CDR1 SGHAT and CDR2 FQNNGV. CDR3 size: 15 residues. Here the CDR3 DNA reads TGTGCCAGCAGCTTAGGGAGGAGGGGGGGGACTGAAGCTTTCTTT. Its protein is CASSLGRRGGTEAFF. Combining the CDR3 with reference TRBV11-2 and TRBJ1-1 gives the whole variable domain EAGVAQSPRYKIIEKRQSVAFWCNPISGHATLYWYQQILGQGPKLLIQFQNNGVVDDSQLPKDRFSAERLKGVDSTLKIQPAKLEDSAVYLCASSLGRRGGTEAFFGQGTRLTVV.